This T cell receptor beta chain was obtained from a study of identifying expanded T cells in peripheral blood. Overall study findings and caveats: Across healthy donors, higher total template counts meant significantly greater approximately 2-week count variance.

On this clone: The antigen is unknown.

This CDR3 region has 13 residues. Germline V gene sequence: CDR1 SGHKS, CDR2 YYEKEE (reference sequence). V lost 5 bases and J 2 bases, leaving 10 bases between the germline ends. Collection occurred without any documented infections or immune events in donors. Method: immunoSEQ multiplex PCR; TCRdb's copy keeps in-frame clones and lacks some. Found here are 100,000 or so clones, approximately 88% of them singletons; the top ten hold approximately 18%. This sequence joins TRBV5-5 and TRBJ1-2; a possible D gene is TRBD1 (5 bases). Sequencing was done on a sample of blood. This sequence was found in a person aged 18-69 years in good health. The CDR3 here is CASSLQGNYGYTF. The CDR3 nucleotides are TGTGCCAGCAGTTTGCAGGGAAACTATGGCTACACCTTC.